This T cell receptor beta chain was found in a study of blood T cell repertoires in COVID-19. At the level of the study: Specimens from acute and convalescent COVID-19 originated in the United States, Italy and Spain. PBMCs, B-cell-depleted T cells, or T cells provided the cDNA or gDNA that made up the material.

Trimming stripped 1 base from V and 4 bases from J, with 13 bases between. Germline V CDR1 and CDR2: SGHTA, FQGNSA. The CDR3 sequence is 15 residues long. Per the study methods: From reference gene primer amplification, estimates of nucleated cell counts were derived. Assay used: immunoSEQ multiplex PCR; TCRdb lists only in-frame clones, some missing. V and J calls and clone size come straight from that table; D and trimming were deduced from the DNA. The profile shows some 150,000 clones, over 85% of them singletons. The rearrangement joins TRBV7-2 to TRBJ1-1; D is possibly TRBD1 (5 bases). The receptor's source is a human donor in a cohort sampled during active COVID-19. The sample consisted of peripheral blood. CDR3 loop: CASSLVGGEATEAFF. DNA of the CDR3: TGTGCCAGCAGCTTAGTTGGGGGGGAGGCCACTGAAGCTTTCTTT.